A selection of T cell receptor beta chains follows, all from one sample in a study of cytomegalovirus exposure and HLA in healthy donors. Measured with immunoSEQ multiplex PCR; TCRdb has only the in-frame clones, and not every one. The sample table sets out 150,000 to 250,000 clones. Material: PBMCs. The origin of the receptors is a boy between 10 and 17 years old in good health and CMV-seronegative. The CDR3 runs from the conserved cysteine through the conserved F or W. The order of the fields is J gene, D gene, V gene, CDR3 DNA, CDR3 protein. The D gene is left open where the match is weak.

J gene: TRBJ1-2
D gene: TRBD1
V gene: TRBV30
CDR3 DNA: TGTGCCTGGAGTGCCGTCCGGACAGGGAGGGCCGGCGGCTACACCTTC
CDR3 protein: CAWSAVRTGRAGGYTF

J gene: TRBJ1-3
D gene: .
V gene: TRBV6-5
CDR3 DNA: TGTGCCAGCAGCTCCTCTAGTCTGGCGGGCACCATATATTTT
CDR3 protein: CASSSSSLAGTIYF

J gene: TRBJ1-2
D gene: TRBD1
V gene: TRBV5-4
CDR3 DNA: TGTGCCAGCAGCTCTGACAGGGAAGGCTACACCTTC
CDR3 protein: CASSSDREGYTF

J gene: TRBJ2-1
D gene: TRBD1
V gene: TRBV11-3
CDR3 DNA: TGTGCCAGCAGCTCTAGACTTGACAGGGGGAGATCTTCCCACAATGAGCAGTTCTTC
CDR3 protein: CASSSRLDRGRSSHNEQFF

J gene: TRBJ2-6
D gene: .
V gene: TRBV6-5
CDR3 DNA: TGTGCCAGCCAACTGATTAGAACTGGGGCCAACGTCCTGACTTTC
CDR3 protein: CASQLIRTGANVLTF

J gene: TRBJ1-6
D gene: .
V gene: TRBV2
CDR3 DNA: TGTGCCAGCAGTGATCCGGCAGATGAGGCGAGCTCCTATAATTCACCCCTCCACTTT
CDR3 protein: CASSDPADEASSYNSPLHF

J gene: TRBJ1-5
D gene: TRBD1
V gene: TRBV28
CDR3 DNA: TGTGCCAGCAGTCCGACAGGGGTCGGGGATCAGCCCCAGCATTTT
CDR3 protein: CASSPTGVGDQPQHF

J gene: TRBJ2-1
D gene: .
V gene: TRBV5-5
CDR3 DNA: TGTGCCAGCAGCTTGGAGGGGGAACACTACAATGAGCAGTTCTTC
CDR3 protein: CASSLEGEHYNEQFF

J gene: TRBJ1-5
D gene: .
V gene: TRBV2
CDR3 DNA: TGTGCCAGCAGTGAAGGAGTGCATAGCAATCAGCCCCAGCATTTT
CDR3 protein: CASSEGVHSNQPQHF

J gene: TRBJ1-1
D gene: .
V gene: TRBV6-1
CDR3 DNA: TGTGCCACCCGTTGGAACACTGAAGCTTTCTTT
CDR3 protein: CATRWNTEAFF

J gene: TRBJ2-2
D gene: .
V gene: TRBV9
CDR3 DNA: TGTGCCAGCAGCGCCTCAAGCTCCACCGGGGAGCTGTTTTTT
CDR3 protein: CASSASSSTGELFF

J gene: TRBJ2-1
D gene: .
V gene: TRBV5-3
CDR3 DNA: TGTGCCCCCCAGTGGAGCGTGCCCTACAATGAGCAGTTCTTC
CDR3 protein: CAPQWSVPYNEQFF

J gene: TRBJ2-3
D gene: .
V gene: TRBV19
CDR3 DNA: TGTGCCAGTAGAACAGATCAAGGAGGTGGTGATACGCAGTATTTT
CDR3 protein: CASRTDQGGGDTQYF

J gene: TRBJ1-3
D gene: .
V gene: TRBV15
CDR3 DNA: TGTGCCACCAGCAGAGGATACGGGATAGACTCTGGAAACACCATATATTTT
CDR3 protein: CATSRGYGIDSGNTIYF

J gene: TRBJ1-6
D gene: TRBD1
V gene: TRBV18
CDR3 DNA: TGTGCCAGCTCACCCAGCGGGACAGGCCGTTGGGCCCTCCACTTT
CDR3 protein: CASSPSGTGRWALHF

J gene: TRBJ2-5
D gene: TRBD2
V gene: TRBV2
CDR3 DNA: TGTGCCAGCAGTGACCCATGGGGGGGGAGGGAGGCCCAGTACTTC
CDR3 protein: CASSDPWGGREAQYF

J gene: TRBJ2-3
D gene: .
V gene: TRBV19
CDR3 DNA: TGTGCCAGTAGTAGTTGGTCAGGCCCCTCAGATACGCAGTATTTT
CDR3 protein: CASSSWSGPSDTQYF